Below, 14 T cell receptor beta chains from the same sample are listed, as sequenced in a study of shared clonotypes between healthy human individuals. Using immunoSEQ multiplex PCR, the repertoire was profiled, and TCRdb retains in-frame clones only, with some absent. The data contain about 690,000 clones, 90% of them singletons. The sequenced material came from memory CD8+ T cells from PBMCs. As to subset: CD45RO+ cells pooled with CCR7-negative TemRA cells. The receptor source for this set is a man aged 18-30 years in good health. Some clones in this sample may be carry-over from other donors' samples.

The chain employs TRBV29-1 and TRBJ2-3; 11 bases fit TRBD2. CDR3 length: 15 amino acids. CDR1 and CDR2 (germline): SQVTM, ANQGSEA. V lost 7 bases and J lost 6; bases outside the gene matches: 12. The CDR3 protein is CSARVSSGRLDTQYF. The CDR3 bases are TGCAGCGCCAGAGTGTCTAGCGGGAGGCTTGATACGCAGTATTTT.

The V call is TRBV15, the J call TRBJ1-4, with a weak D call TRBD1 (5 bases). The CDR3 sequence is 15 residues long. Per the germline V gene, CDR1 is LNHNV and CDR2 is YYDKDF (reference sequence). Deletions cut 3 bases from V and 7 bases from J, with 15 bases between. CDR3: CATSSLDSSSEKLFF. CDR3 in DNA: TGTGCCACCAGCAGCCTAGACAGCTCTAGTGAAAAACTGTTTTTT.

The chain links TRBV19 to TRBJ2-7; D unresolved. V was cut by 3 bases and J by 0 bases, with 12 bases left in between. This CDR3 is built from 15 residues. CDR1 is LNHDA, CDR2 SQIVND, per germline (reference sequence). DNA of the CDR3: TGTGCCAGTAGTATTCAGGTACAGAGCTCCTACGAGCAGTACTTC. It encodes CASSIQVQSSYEQYF.

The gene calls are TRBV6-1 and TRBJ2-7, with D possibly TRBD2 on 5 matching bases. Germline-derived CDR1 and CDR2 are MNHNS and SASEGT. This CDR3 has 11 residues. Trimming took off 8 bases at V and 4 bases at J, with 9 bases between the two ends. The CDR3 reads CASVDLYEQYF. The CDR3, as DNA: TGTGCCAGCGTGGACTTATACGAGCAGTACTTC.

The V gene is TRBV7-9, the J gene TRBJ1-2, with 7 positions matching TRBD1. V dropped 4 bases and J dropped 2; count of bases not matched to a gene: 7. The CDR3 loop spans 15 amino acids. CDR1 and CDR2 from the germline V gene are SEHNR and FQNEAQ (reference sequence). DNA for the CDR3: TGTGCCAGCAGCTCCATGGGACAGCCGAACTATGGCTACACCTTC. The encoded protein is CASSSMGQPNYGYTF.

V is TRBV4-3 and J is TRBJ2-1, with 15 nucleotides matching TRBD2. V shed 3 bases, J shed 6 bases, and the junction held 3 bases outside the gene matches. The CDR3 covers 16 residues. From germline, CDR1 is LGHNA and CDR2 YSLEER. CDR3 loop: CASSQRTSGRGNEQFF. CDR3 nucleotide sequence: TGCGCCAGCAGCCAGCGGACTAGCGGGAGGGGCAATGAGCAGTTCTTC.

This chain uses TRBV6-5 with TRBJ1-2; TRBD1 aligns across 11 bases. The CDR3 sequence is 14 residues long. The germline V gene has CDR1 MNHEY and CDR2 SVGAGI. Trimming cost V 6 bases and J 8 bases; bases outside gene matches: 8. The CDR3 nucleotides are TGTGCCAGCAGAATCGGACAGGGGGCAGGAGGCTACACCTTC. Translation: CASRIGQGAGGYTF.

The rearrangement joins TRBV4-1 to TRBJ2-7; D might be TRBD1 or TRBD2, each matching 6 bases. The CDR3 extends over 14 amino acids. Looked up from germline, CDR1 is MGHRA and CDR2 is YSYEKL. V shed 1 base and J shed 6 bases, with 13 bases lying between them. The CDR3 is CASSQGAGHREQYF. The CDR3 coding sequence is TGCGCCAGCAGCCAAGGGGCGGGACACCGCGAGCAGTACTTC.

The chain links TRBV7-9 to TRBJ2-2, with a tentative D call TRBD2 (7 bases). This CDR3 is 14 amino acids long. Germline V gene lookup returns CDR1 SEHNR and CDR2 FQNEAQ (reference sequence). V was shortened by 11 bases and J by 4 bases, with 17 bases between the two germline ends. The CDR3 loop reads CASEGEGGTGELFF. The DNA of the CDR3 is TGTGCCTCCGAGGGGGAGGGAGGCACCGGGGAGCTGTTTTTT.

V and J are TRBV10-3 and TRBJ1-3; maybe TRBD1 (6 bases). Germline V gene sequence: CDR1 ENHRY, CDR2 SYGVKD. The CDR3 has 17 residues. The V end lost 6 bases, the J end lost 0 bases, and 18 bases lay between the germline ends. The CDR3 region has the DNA TGTGCCATCAGGGATATTTCGACAGGCCCCTCTGGAAACACCATATATTTT. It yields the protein CAIRDISTGPSGNTIYF.

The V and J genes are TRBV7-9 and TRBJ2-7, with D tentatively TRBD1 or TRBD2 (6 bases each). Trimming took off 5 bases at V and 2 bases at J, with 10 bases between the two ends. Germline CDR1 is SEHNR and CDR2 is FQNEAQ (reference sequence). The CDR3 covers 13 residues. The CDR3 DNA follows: TGTGCCAGCAGCAGGGGGGTGGCCTACGAGCAGTACTTC. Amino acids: CASSRGVAYEQYF.

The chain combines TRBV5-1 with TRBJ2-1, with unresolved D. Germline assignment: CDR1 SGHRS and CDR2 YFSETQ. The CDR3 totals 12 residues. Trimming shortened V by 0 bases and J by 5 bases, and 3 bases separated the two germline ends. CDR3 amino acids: CASSLVDNEQFF. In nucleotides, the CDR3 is TGCGCCAGCAGCTTGGTTGACAATGAGCAGTTCTTC.

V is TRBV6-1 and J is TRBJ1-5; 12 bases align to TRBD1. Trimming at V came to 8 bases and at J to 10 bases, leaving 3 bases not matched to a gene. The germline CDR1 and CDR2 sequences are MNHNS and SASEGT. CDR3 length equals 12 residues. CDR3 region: CASGDRGLPQHF. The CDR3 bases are TGTGCCAGCGGGGACAGGGGGCTCCCCCAGCATTTT.

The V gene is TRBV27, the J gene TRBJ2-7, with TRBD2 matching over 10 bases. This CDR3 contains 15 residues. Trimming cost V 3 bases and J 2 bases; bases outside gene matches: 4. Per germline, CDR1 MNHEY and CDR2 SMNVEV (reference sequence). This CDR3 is CASSFSGLAAYEQYF. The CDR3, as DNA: TGTGCCAGCAGTTTTTCCGGACTAGCGGCCTACGAGCAGTACTTC.